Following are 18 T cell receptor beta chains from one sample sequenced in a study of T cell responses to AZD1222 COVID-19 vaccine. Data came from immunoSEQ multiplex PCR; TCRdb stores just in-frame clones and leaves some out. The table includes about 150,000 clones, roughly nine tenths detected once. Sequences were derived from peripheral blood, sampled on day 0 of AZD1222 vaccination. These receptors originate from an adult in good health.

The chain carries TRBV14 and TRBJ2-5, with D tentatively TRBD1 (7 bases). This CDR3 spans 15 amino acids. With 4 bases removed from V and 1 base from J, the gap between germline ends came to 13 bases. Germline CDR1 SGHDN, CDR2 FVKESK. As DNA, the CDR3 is TGTGCCAGCAGCCTTTACAGGGGACTCCAAGAGACCCAGTACTTC. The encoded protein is CASSLYRGLQETQYF.

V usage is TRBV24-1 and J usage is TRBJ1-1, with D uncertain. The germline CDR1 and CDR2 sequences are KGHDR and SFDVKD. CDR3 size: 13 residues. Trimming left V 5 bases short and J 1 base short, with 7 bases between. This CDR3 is CATSANWNTEAFF. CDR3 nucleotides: TGTGCCACCAGTGCGAATTGGAACACTGAAGCTTTCTTT.

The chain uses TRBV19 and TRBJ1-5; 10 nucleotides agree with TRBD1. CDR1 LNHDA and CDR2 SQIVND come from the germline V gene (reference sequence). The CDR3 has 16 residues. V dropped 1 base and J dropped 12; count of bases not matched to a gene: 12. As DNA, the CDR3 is TGTGCCAGTAGTATAGGGGAGACAGGGGGCATCGACCGCCAGCATTTT. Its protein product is CASSIGETGGIDRQHF.

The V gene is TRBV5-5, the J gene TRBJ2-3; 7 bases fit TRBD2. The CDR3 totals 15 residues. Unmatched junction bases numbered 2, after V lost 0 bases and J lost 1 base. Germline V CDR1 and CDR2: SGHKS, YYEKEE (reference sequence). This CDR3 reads CASSLGLARTDTQYF. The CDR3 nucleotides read TGTGCCAGCAGCTTGGGACTAGCCCGCACAGATACGCAGTATTTT.

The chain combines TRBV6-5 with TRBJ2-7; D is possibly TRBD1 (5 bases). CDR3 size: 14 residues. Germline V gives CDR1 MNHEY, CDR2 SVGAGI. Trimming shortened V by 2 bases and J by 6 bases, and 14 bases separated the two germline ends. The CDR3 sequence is CASSYGAGLLEQYF. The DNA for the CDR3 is TGTGCCAGCAGTTACGGCGCAGGGTTGCTCGAGCAGTACTTC.

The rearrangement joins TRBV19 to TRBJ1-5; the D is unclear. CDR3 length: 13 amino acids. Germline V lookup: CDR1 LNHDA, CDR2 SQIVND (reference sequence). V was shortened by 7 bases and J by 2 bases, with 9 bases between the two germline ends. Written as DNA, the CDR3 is TGTGCCAGTATGGGTGAGGGCAATCAGCCCCAGCATTTT. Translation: CASMGEGNQPQHF.

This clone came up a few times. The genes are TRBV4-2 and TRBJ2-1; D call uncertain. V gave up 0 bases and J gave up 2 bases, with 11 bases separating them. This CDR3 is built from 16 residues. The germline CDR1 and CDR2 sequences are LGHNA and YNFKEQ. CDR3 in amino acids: CASSQEGVWAYNEQFF. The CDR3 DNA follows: TGTGCCAGCAGCCAAGAGGGTGTCTGGGCCTACAATGAGCAGTTCTTC.

CDR3 residues: CASSLTRYEQYF. CDR3 bases: TGTGCCAGCAGCTTGACAAGGTACGAGCAGTACTTC. The chain uses TRBV11-3 and TRBJ2-7; no definite D call. CDR3 length equals 12 residues. V lost 3 bases and J lost 4, with 7 bases in between. The V gene's germline CDR1 is SGHNT and CDR2 YENEEA.

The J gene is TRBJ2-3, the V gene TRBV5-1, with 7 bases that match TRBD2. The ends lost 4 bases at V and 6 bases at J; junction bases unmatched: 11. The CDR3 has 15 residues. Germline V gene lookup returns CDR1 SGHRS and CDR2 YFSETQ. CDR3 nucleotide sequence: TGCGCCAGCAGCCCGAATGCCCAGCGGGGTGATACGCAGTATTTT. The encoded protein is CASSPNAQRGDTQYF.

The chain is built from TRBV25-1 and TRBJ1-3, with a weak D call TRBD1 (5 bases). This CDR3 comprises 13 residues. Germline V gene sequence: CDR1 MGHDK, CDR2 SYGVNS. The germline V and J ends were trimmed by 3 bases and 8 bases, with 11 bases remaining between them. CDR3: CASSDARADTIYF. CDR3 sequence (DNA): TGTGCCAGCAGTGATGCCAGGGCGGACACCATATATTTT.

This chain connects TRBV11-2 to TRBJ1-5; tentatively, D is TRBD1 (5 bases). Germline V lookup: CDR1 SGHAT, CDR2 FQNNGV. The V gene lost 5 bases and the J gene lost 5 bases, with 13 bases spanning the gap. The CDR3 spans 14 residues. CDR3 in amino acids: CASSNTGRDQPQHF. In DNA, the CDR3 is TGTGCCAGCAGCAATACAGGCAGGGATCAGCCCCAGCATTTT. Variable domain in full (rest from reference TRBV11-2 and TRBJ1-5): EAGVAQSPRYKIIEKRQSVAFWCNPISGHATLYWYQQILGQGPKLLIQFQNNGVVDDSQLPKDRFSAERLKGVDSTLKIQPAKLEDSAVYLCASSNTGRDQPQHFGDGTRLSIL.

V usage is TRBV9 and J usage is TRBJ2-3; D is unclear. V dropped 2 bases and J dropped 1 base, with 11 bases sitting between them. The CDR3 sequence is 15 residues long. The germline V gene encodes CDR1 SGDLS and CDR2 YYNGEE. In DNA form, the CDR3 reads TGTGCCAGCAGCGTCAACGGGTTAGGCACAGATACGCAGTATTTT. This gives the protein CASSVNGLGTDTQYF.

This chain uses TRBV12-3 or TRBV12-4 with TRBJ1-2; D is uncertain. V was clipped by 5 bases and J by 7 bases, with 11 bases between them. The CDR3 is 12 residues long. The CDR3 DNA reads TGTGCCAGCAGTGCCCGGGCCCGTGGCTACACCTTC. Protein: CASSARARGYTF.

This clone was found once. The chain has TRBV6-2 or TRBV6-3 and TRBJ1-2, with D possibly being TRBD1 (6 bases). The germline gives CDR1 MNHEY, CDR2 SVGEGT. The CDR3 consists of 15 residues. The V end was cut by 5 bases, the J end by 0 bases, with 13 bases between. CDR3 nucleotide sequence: TGTGCCAGCAGTAAACAGGGATCTACTAACTATGGCTACACCTTC. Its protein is CASSKQGSTNYGYTF.

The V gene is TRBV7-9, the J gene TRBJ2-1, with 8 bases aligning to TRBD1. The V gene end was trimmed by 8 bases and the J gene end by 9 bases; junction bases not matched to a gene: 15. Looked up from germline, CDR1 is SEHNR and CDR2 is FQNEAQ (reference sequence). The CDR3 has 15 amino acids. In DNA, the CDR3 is TGTGCCAGCGTCTCGTTGGGCAGGGGGCGCGGTGAGCAGTTCTTC. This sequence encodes CASVSLGRGRGEQFF.

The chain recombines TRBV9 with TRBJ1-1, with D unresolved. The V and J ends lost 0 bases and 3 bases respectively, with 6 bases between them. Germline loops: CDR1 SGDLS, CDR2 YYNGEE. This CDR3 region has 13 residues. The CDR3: CASSVERDTEAFF. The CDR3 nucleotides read TGTGCCAGCAGCGTAGAGAGGGACACTGAAGCTTTCTTT. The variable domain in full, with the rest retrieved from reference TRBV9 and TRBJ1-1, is DSGVTQTPKHLITATGQRVTLRCSPRSGDLSVYWYQQSLDQGLQFLIQYYNGEERAKGNILERFSAQQFPDLHSELNLSSLELGDSALYFCASSVERDTEAFFGQGTRLTVV.

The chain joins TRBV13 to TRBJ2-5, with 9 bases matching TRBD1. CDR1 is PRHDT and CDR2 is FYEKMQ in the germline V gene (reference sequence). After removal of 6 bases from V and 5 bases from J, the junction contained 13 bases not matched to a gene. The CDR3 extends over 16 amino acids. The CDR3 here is CASRKYRGRYDETQYF. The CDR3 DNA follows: TGTGCCAGCAGGAAATACAGGGGGCGGTACGACGAGACCCAGTACTTC.

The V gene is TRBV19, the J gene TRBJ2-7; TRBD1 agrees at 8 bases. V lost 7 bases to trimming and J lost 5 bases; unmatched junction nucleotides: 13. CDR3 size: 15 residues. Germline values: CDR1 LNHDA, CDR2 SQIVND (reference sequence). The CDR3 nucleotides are TGTGCCAGTACAAGGTCAGGGGGCGCCTTGAACGAGCAGTACTTC. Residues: CASTRSGGALNEQYF.